Following are 3 T cell receptor beta chains from one sample sequenced in a study of blood T cell repertoires in COVID-19. Assay used: immunoSEQ multiplex PCR; TCRdb lists only in-frame clones, some missing. The sample has about 230,000 clones, 80% to 90% seen once. Sequencing was carried out using PBMCs or T cells enriched from blood (not recorded which). These receptors were collected from a woman aged 50 to 60 in a cohort exposed to, infected with or recovered from COVID-19 (not recorded which).

The J gene is TRBJ2-1, the V gene TRBV7-9; 11 bases match TRBD2. This CDR3 has 16 residues. Germline assignment: CDR1 SEHNR and CDR2 FQNEAQ (reference sequence). V gave up 4 bases and J gave up 7 bases; unmatched junction bases: 9. The CDR3 DNA follows: TGTGCCAGCAGCTGGCCTAGCGGGGGGAATCAGAATGAGCAGTTCTTC. Translated, it gives CASSWPSGGNQNEQFF.

The sample holds a few counts of this clone. V is TRBV9 and J is TRBJ1-2; D ambiguous. CDR3 length: 15 amino acids. The germline V and J ends were trimmed by 1 base and 0 bases, with 10 bases remaining between them. Germline V gives CDR1 SGDLS, CDR2 YYNGEE. This chain's CDR3 is CASSVSGYTNYGYTF. CDR3 DNA sequence: TGTGCCAGCAGCGTATCGGGTTATACTAACTATGGCTACACCTTC.

The gene calls are TRBV29-1 and TRBJ2-2; 7 positions agree with TRBD1. The CDR3 covers 13 residues. Trimming took 6 bases from V and 5 from J; bases not matched to a gene: 6. CDR1 SQVTM and CDR2 ANQGSEA come from the germline V gene. CDR3 amino acids: CSVARGRTGELFF. CDR3 nucleotides: TGCAGCGTCGCCAGGGGGAGAACCGGGGAGCTGTTTTTT.